This T cell receptor beta chain was documented in a study of graft-versus-host responses after intestinal transplantation. The wider study: After anti-thymocyte globulin induction, recipients took tacrolimus and steroids for about 3 years.

The V end was cut by 0 bases, the J end by 5 bases, with 19 bases between. Germline CDR1 LNHDA, CDR2 SQIVND (reference sequence). This CDR3 region has 18 residues. As for this clone: Its antigen is undetermined.

Study-level points and caveats: GvH clones were identified in recipient marrow, with some first appearing in ileum or blood.

Method: immunoSEQ multiplex PCR; TCRdb's copy keeps in-frame clones and lacks some. The table records over 10,000 clones, 80% to 95% of them present only once. This TCR was recovered from a human patient who received an intestinal transplant, so some T cells may come from the graft donor. This chain links TRBV19 with TRBJ2-2; the D gene is possibly TRBD2 (5 bases). The sample here was PBMCs, taken 950 to 1,300 days after intestinal transplantation. CDR3 coding DNA: TGTGCCAGTAGTATAGATGGGAGAGTTCAGTTGGTAACCGGGGAGCTGTTTTTT. As protein: CASSIDGRVQLVTGELFF.